These T cell receptor beta chains were read from a single sample in a study of blood T cell repertoires in COVID-19. Clones were sequenced by immunoSEQ multiplex PCR, and TCRdb holds only the in-frame ones, with some missing. Of roughly 240,000 clones detected, about 82% appear once; the ten largest clones hold around 1.9%. Sequenced sample: PBMCs or T cells enriched from blood (not recorded which). These receptors were taken from a woman in her forties or fifties who had recovered from COVID-19. Both conserved end residues are part of each CDR3. A D gene is named only where the DNA matches it firmly. The size of a clone is reported for some rows only, either as once, few or many, or as a class for expanded clones.

abundance	d_gene	j_gene	v_gene	CDR3aa	CDR3nt
.	.	TRBJ2-3	TRBV11-3	CASSLAGADTQYF	TGTGCCAGCAGCTTAGCGGGGGCAGATACGCAGTATTTT
.	.	TRBJ2-7	TRBV7-8	CASSFTEEHRAAYEQYF	TGTGCCAGCAGCTTCACGGAGGAGCATAGGGCCGCCTACGAGCAGTACTTC
.	TRBD1	TRBJ2-7	TRBV10-3	CAISDPGQGSYEQYF	TGTGCCATCAGTGATCCGGGACAGGGATCCTACGAGCAGTACTTC
.	TRBD2	TRBJ2-1	TRBV7-9	CATSGIGNSYNEQFF	TGTGCCACTAGCGGGATTGGAAACTCCTACAATGAGCAGTTCTTC
.	.	TRBJ2-7	TRBV7-2	CASSLRSAGYSYEQYF	TGTGCCAGCAGCTTAAGGTCGGCAGGTTACTCCTACGAGCAGTACTTC
once	TRBD2	TRBJ2-2	TRBV11-3	CASSPTSGVPRELFF	TGTGCCAGCAGCCCGACTAGCGGGGTCCCGCGGGAGCTGTTTTTT
.	TRBD1	TRBJ1-6	TRBV28	CASGDRPNSPLHF	TGTGCCAGCGGGGACAGACCCAATTCACCCCTCCACTTT
.	TRBD1	TRBJ1-1	TRBV28	CASSQLPTGGFTEAFF	TGTGCCAGCAGTCAGCTCCCGACAGGGGGCTTCACTGAAGCTTTCTTT
.	.	TRBJ1-2	TRBV28	CASSPLSFLAGLYGYTF	TGTGCCAGCAGTCCCCTATCGTTCCTAGCCGGTCTTTATGGCTACACCTTC
.	.	TRBJ2-2	TRBV7-9	CASSPHRDGTGELFF	TGTGCCAGCAGCCCGCACAGGGACGGAACCGGGGAGCTGTTTTTT
.	TRBD1	TRBJ1-6	TRBV7-9	CASSSTGGTSPLHF	TGTGCCAGCAGTTCAACAGGGGGTACGTCACCCCTCCACTTT
.	TRBD1	TRBJ1-1	TRBV5-6	CASSFQGARNTEAFF	TGTGCCAGCAGCTTCCAGGGGGCTCGGAACACTGAAGCTTTCTTT
.	.	TRBJ2-7	TRBV2	CASSSQREQYF	TGTGCCAGCAGTAGCCAGCGGGAGCAGTACTTC
few	.	TRBJ2-3	TRBV5-1	CASSLGVLTDTQYF	TGCGCCAGCAGCTTGGGAGTATTGACAGATACGCAGTATTTT
.	TRBD1	TRBJ1-4	TRBV3-1/TRBV3-2	CASSHQGAGNNEKLFF	TGTGCCAGCAGCCACCAGGGGGCTGGGAATAATGAAAAACTGTTTTTT
.	.	TRBJ1-1	TRBV30	CAWSGQPNTEAFF	TGTGCCTGGAGTGGACAGCCGAACACTGAAGCTTTCTTT
.	.	TRBJ1-2	TRBV7-9	CASSQGQAPSHGYTF	TGTGCCAGCAGCCAGGGCCAAGCCCCTTCCCATGGCTACACCTTC
.	TRBD1	TRBJ1-4	TRBV7-2	CASSKTGGATNEKLFF	TGTGCCAGCAGCAAAACAGGGGGGGCAACTAATGAAAAACTGTTTTTT
.	TRBD1	TRBJ1-1	TRBV5-1	CASSIGTANTEAFF	TGCGCCAGCAGCATCGGGACAGCGAACACTGAAGCTTTCTTT
.	TRBD2	TRBJ2-3	TRBV9	CASSPPSGRGTQYF	TGTGCCAGCAGCCCTCCTAGCGGGAGAGGTACGCAGTATTTT
few	TRBD2	TRBJ2-7	TRBV6-2/TRBV6-3	CASSIPAGVHEQYF	TGTGCCAGCAGCATACCGGCGGGGGTCCACGAGCAGTACTTC
.	.	TRBJ2-3	TRBV9	CASSVERLSTDTQYF	TGTGCCAGCAGCGTAGAGCGTCTTAGCACAGATACGCAGTATTTT
.	TRBD2	TRBJ2-7	TRBV30	CAWSGLAGVVGSYEQYF	TGTGCCTGGAGTGGACTAGCGGGAGTGGTGGGCTCCTACGAGCAGTACTTC
few	.	TRBJ2-1	TRBV9	CASSVGGSTYNEQFF	TGTGCCAGCAGCGTAGGGGGCTCTACCTACAATGAGCAGTTCTTC
few	.	TRBJ1-5	TRBV19	CASPKGAAQHF	TGTGCCAGCCCGAAGGGAGCGGCCCAGCATTTT
.	.	TRBJ1-3	TRBV10-3	CAIRQISGNTIYF	TGTGCCATCAGACAAATCTCTGGAAACACCATATATTTT
.	.	TRBJ2-3	TRBV21-1	CASSNNPIGPTSGNRTDTQYF	TGTGCCAGCAGCAATAACCCAATAGGACCCACTAGCGGGAACCGCACAGATACGCAGTATTTT
.	TRBD1	TRBJ1-5	TRBV7-2	CASTTGSGSNQPQHF	TGTGCCAGCACGACAGGGTCGGGGAGCAATCAGCCCCAGCATTTT
.	TRBD1	TRBJ1-2	TRBV27	CASSWTGSYGYTF	TGTGCCAGCAGTTGGACAGGGAGCTATGGCTACACCTTC
.	.	TRBJ2-3	TRBV5-1	CASSLPQARETQYF	TGCGCCAGCAGCTTACCCCAAGCTAGAGAGACGCAGTATTTT
.	.	TRBJ2-7	TRBV5-4	CASSLDPSGVEQYF	TGTGCCAGCAGCTTGGACCCCTCAGGTGTCGAGCAGTACTTC
once	TRBD1	TRBJ1-2	TRBV4-3	CASSQDLGTGVVYGYTF	TGCGCCAGCAGCCAAGATCTGGGGACAGGGGTAGTCTATGGCTACACCTTC
.	.	TRBJ1-5	TRBV4-2	CASSQDPQGPNQPQHF	TGTGCCAGCAGCCAAGATCCACAGGGCCCTAATCAGCCCCAGCATTTT
.	TRBD1	TRBJ2-5	TRBV19	CASSILRQGQETQYF	TGTGCCAGTAGTATCCTGAGACAGGGTCAAGAGACCCAGTACTTC
.	.	TRBJ2-1	TRBV29-1	CSVEWASSYNEQFF	TGCAGCGTTGAATGGGCAAGCTCCTACAATGAGCAGTTCTTC
.	TRBD1	TRBJ2-2	TRBV6-5	CASPGQGGTGELFF	TGTGCCAGCCCCGGACAGGGGGGCACCGGGGAGCTGTTTTTT
.	.	TRBJ1-3	TRBV30	CAWSRDSPRNTIYF	TGTGCCTGGAGTCGAGACTCTCCTCGAAACACCATATATTTT
few	TRBD2	TRBJ2-6	TRBV2	CASSPEGGAGGANVLTF	TGTGCCAGCAGCCCAGAGGGAGGGGCTGGTGGGGCCAACGTCCTGACTTTC
.	.	TRBJ2-2	TRBV4-3	CASSPGGGVDTGELFF	TGCGCCAGCAGCCCCGGAGGTGGGGTCGACACCGGGGAGCTGTTTTTT
.	.	TRBJ1-1	TRBV3-1/TRBV3-2	CASSQPGAGAEAFF	TGTGCCAGCAGCCAACCCGGGGCAGGGGCTGAAGCTTTCTTT
.	TRBD1	TRBJ1-5	TRBV3-1/TRBV3-2	CASSQIPGQGAPSNQPQHF	TGTGCCAGCAGCCAGATACCGGGACAGGGGGCGCCGAGCAATCAGCCCCAGCATTTT
.	TRBD2	TRBJ2-1	TRBV6-5	CASILAGGHYNEQFF	TGTGCCAGCATTCTAGCGGGGGGGCACTACAATGAGCAGTTCTTC
once	TRBD1	TRBJ2-1	TRBV3-1/TRBV3-2	CASSQAPNWTGSSYNEQFF	TGTGCCAGCAGCCAAGCCCCTAATTGGACAGGGAGCTCCTACAATGAGCAGTTCTTC
.	.	TRBJ2-4	TRBV19	CASSIPGRGLYGNIQYF	TGTGCCAGTAGTATCCCCGGCAGGGGTCTGTATGGGAACATTCAGTACTTC
.	TRBD1	TRBJ1-2	TRBV27	CASSLLPDRGYGYTF	TGTGCCAGCAGTTTGCTCCCGGACAGGGGTTATGGCTACACCTTC
.	TRBD1	TRBJ1-4	TRBV13	CASSPKGQINEKLFF	TGTGCCAGCAGCCCTAAGGGACAGATAAATGAAAAACTGTTTTTT
few	TRBD1	TRBJ1-1	TRBV7-3	CASSKQGFATEAFF	TGTGCCAGCTCAAAACAGGGGTTCGCCACTGAAGCTTTCTTT
.	.	TRBJ1-4	TRBV18	CASSYRTDRNTNEKLFF	TGTGCCAGCTCTTATCGGACAGATCGGAACACTAATGAAAAACTGTTTTTT
.	.	TRBJ2-2	TRBV6-2/TRBV6-3	CASSSGQTTGELFF	TGTGCCAGCAGTTCGGGACAAACCACCGGGGAGCTGTTTTTT
.	TRBD2	TRBJ2-7	TRBV4-3	CASSQEAGAPYEQYF	TGCGCCAGCAGCCAAGAAGCGGGGGCCCCCTACGAGCAGTACTTC
.	.	TRBJ2-3	TRBV4-3	CASSRLSGTTDTQYF	TGCGCCAGCAGCCGCCTTTCGGGTACCACAGATACGCAGTATTTT
.	.	TRBJ2-1	TRBV25-1	CASSDSMSSYNEQFF	TGTGCCAGCAGTGATTCTATGAGCTCCTACAATGAGCAGTTCTTC
.	.	TRBJ1-2	TRBV6-2/TRBV6-3	CASSYSHGGTEYNYGYTF	TGTGCCAGCAGTTACTCCCACGGAGGGACGGAATATAACTATGGCTACACCTTC
.	.	TRBJ2-1	TRBV18	CASSPPGHGSVGEQFF	TGTGCCAGCTCACCCCCGGGGCACGGGAGTGTGGGTGAGCAGTTCTTC
.	TRBD2	TRBJ2-3	TRBV5-5	CASSSRLAGSDTQYF	TGTGCCAGCAGCTCGCGACTAGCGGGAAGTGATACGCAGTATTTT
.	TRBD2	TRBJ2-2	TRBV25-1	CASRASGHRGSGELFF	TGTGCCAGCAGAGCTAGCGGGCACCGAGGAAGCGGGGAGCTGTTTTTT
.	TRBD2	TRBJ2-5	TRBV30	CAWSRKGGRQETQYF	TGTGCCTGGAGTCGGAAGGGAGGGCGACAAGAGACCCAGTACTTC
once	TRBD1	TRBJ1-1	TRBV19	CASSITGGARNTEAFF	TGTGCCAGTAGTATAACAGGGGGCGCAAGGAACACTGAAGCTTTCTTT
.	.	TRBJ1-1	TRBV18	CASSPVLGGEAFF	TGTGCCAGCTCACCGGTATTGGGCGGGGAAGCTTTCTTT
.	.	TRBJ1-4	TRBV7-2	CASSLGSSGREKLFF	TGTGCCAGCAGCTTAGGCTCGTCGGGTCGGGAAAAACTGTTTTTT